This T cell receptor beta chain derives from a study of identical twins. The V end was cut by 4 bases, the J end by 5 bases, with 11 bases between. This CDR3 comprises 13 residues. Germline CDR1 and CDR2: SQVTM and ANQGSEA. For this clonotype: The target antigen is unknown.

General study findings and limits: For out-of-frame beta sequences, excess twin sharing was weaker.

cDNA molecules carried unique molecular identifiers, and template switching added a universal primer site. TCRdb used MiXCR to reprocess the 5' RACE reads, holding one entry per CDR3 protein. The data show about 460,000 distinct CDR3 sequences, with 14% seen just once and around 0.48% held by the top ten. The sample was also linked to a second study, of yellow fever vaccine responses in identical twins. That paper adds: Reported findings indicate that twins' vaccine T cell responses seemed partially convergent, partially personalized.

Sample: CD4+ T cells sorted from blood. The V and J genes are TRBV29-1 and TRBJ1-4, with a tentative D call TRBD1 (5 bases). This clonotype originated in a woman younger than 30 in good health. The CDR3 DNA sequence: TGCAGCGTTGTATGGGGACGGAATGAAAAACTGTTTTTT. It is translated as CSVVWGRNEKLFF. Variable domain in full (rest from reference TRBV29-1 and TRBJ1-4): SAVISQKPSRDICQRGTSLTIQCQVDSQVTMMFWYRQQPGQSLTLIATANQGSEATYESGFVIDKFPISRPNLTFSTLTVSNMSPEDSSIYLCSVVWGRNEKLFFGSGTQLSVL.